This T cell receptor beta chain emerged from a study of cytomegalovirus exposure and HLA in healthy donors (TCRdb year 2017). Regarding the complete study: According to an earlier analysis of 550 to 700 of the donors, some 180 million T cells yielded roughly 110 million unique TCR beta sequences and about 300 Gb of sequence data. In an earlier analysis of several hundred of the donors, high-throughput TCR beta sequencing was used to judge whether each TCR beta V gene segment behaved as functional or pseudogenic. To predict cytomegalovirus infection status, the study combined high-throughput TCR immunosequencing, statistical association of individual TCRs with disease status, and machine learning. In a later analysis, previously published TCR beta repertoires from 500 to 750 donors were re-analyzed and high-resolution HLA genotyping was added so that TCR occurrence patterns could be studied. Both class I and class II loci were covered by HLA typing, at four-digit resolution. Along with the approximately 650-subject first cohort, a separate validation cohort of over 90 different subjects was used. The aim of the study was to test whether cataloging public T cell receptors could identify signatures of past pathogen exposure. The T cell repertoires of under 750 subjects were profiled by immunosequencing and related to cytomegalovirus serostatus. Rather than using new phenotypic data, the later analysis identified candidate immune exposures from TCR beta sequences and from how often those sequences occurred across donors. Typing coverage differed by locus: A, B, C, DRB1 and DQB1 were typed in roughly 620-630 donors, DQA1 in about 510, DPA1 in some 610, and DPB1 in around 490. About 280 gigabases of sequencing data and roughly 81 million unique TCR sequences made up an early release that covered nearly 650 HLA-typed donors. Roughly 5 DR-DQ haplotypes were handled as single units for association and clustering, since linkage in the cohort was strong. Alongside the repertoire data, information on donor age, sex, ethnicity and CMV serostatus was compiled. Every repertoire in the discovery cohort had been generated on one and the same sequencing platform. Among around 400 genotyped donors of the cohort, an average of approximately 240,000 unique TCR beta nucleotide sequences was sequenced per donor, of which 15% to 20% were non-productive. Of the 398 genotyped donors, 81% fell in the genetic ancestry cluster associated with self-reported Caucasian donors. A later genetic analysis used genome-wide SNP genotypes for about 55% of the 666 donors, treating that subset as a discovery cohort. Beyond this particular receptor, the publication reports: A group of highly shared sequence variants was considered likely to be a technical artifact of the sequencing pipeline. According to a later analysis, parvovirus B19, influenza, CMV and Epstein-Barr virus appeared linked to several top co-occurrence clusters. Immune exposure information for the cohort was limited to CMV serostatus. Over 15 rarely observed V segments, including chromosome 9 orphons, were excluded from the earlier analysis of approximately 500 of the donors because counts were too low. A further reported finding was that TCR beta sequences accurately predicted the HLA-A and HLA-B alleles for most subjects in the first cohort. In a later genetic analysis, a missense DCLRE1C variant was associated with V-gene and J-gene trimming of TCR beta chains, and the association was replicated in an independent cohort. According to a later analysis, TCR association rates differed among HLA loci, with DRB1 alleles showing the most associated TCRs and HLA-C alleles showing the fewest. In an earlier analysis of around 500 of the donors, most TCR beta V segments appeared in productive rearrangements about 87% or about 30% of the time, broadly matching IMGT annotations. In vitro tests confirmed that a few of the cytomegalovirus-associated TCR beta chains recognize cytomegalovirus antigens. A later genetic analysis reported fewer N-insertions in productive TCRs among donors in an Asian-associated ancestry cluster than the approximately 700-donor mean. While some public TCRs were present in many individuals, most TCR sequences turned up only very rarely across donors. In the study, around 150 TCR beta chains were listed as associated with cytomegalovirus. Because the 87-base-pair reads could not distinguish some IMGT-functional V segments, including TRBV6-2 and TRBV6-3, those segments were excluded. The authors suggested that the approach could potentially be generalized to other disease states and immunological phenotypes. The presence/absence analyses assumed that sequencing depth was roughly uniform across donors, and that assumption may not be true. Strong co-occurrence of HLA alleles, especially DR and DQ, made assigning TCR associations to individual alleles difficult. Correlated functional status among segregating V segments might be attributable to linkage disequilibrium, but an unknown experimental factor could not be ruled out. Because some donors lacked HLA typing at each locus, the association tests relied only on the typed subset. Compared with equally common non-associated chains, HLA-associated TCR beta chains in a later analysis were more clonally expanded and had lower generation probabilities. According to a later analysis, most CMV-associated TCR beta chains appeared to be HLA-restricted, and the HLA associations seemed to be driven largely by CMV exposure. The classifier was reported to diagnose cytomegalovirus status with high specificity and sensitivity in both the original cohort and the validation cohort. Only TCR beta chains were sequenced in this cohort, and the absence of alpha or paired-chain data limited detectable features. At a false discovery rate of 0.05, a later analysis linked around 17,000 TCR beta sequences to specific HLA alleles.

About this clone: Which antigen it targets is not known.

The protocol used for the library was the immunoSEQ multiplex PCR assay. For the multiplex PCR, a mixture combining 60 forward primers for TCR Vbeta segments and 13 reverse primers for TCR Jbeta segments was used. The CDR3 region of rearranged TCR beta genes was amplified from genomic DNA by a multiplex PCR assay. The Illumina HiSeq System was used to sequence the amplified TCR beta libraries as 87-base-pair reads. As for the authors' bioinformatics: Across the 500 to 850 repertoires, a later analysis counted roughly 84 million unique TCR beta chains, roughly 11 million of which were shared by at least two donors. Raw reads were error-corrected and collapsed into unique sequences by a nearest-neighbor algorithm in which closely related sequences were merged to remove PCR and sequencing errors. To assign V, D and J gene segments, CDR3 sequences were aligned to IMGT reference sequences. For a sequence to be retained, a match of at least six nucleotides was required to both a V gene segment and a J gene segment. Rearrangements were classified as productive when the CDR3 lacked stop codons and remained in frame with V and J, and all other rearrangements were classified as non-productive. CDR3 was defined by IMGT convention, running from the second conserved V-encoded cysteine to the conserved J-encoded phenylalanine. In an earlier analysis of roughly 580 of the donors, sequences lacking an unambiguous match to a single V gene segment were excluded. In an earlier analysis of some 590 of the donors, V segments were called functional above 56.7% productive rearrangements and were called segregating when the between-donor standard deviation exceeded 5%. A statistical classification framework was built to diagnose cytomegalovirus status from the catalog of TCR beta chain sequences. In a later analysis, V and J genes were assigned by comparing TCR nucleotide sequences against IMGT/GENE-DB human TR gene sequences. A later analysis assigned CDR3 sequences and most-parsimonious VDJ recombination scenarios with the TCRdist pipeline. In a later analysis, each TCR beta chain was defined by its CDR3 amino acid sequence together with its V-gene family, and reads lacking a unique V-gene family were excluded. In a later analysis, 550 to 650 highly shared, low-generation-probability nucleotide sequences were removed to address suspected cross-contamination and a sequencing artifact. A later analysis calculated a clonal expansion index for each public chain from normalized within-repertoire ranks of inferred template counts. A later analysis computed generation probabilities with a VDJ recombination model fitted to out-of-frame rearrangements, and checked the results against IGoR. Hypergeometric tests were used in a later analysis to score TCR-TCR, TCR-HLA and TCR-CMV co-occurrence, with a repertoire-size bias correction applied to the TCR pairs. In a later analysis, false discovery rates were estimated by permuting HLA or CMV assignments 20 times. In a later analysis, co-occurring TCRs were grouped using DBSCAN, with TCRdist sequence similarity added in when clustering inside HLA-allele-positive subsets. For co-occurrence clustering, repertoires with fewer than 30,000 or more than 120,000 public chains were excluded, along with 4 to 6 repertoires with anomalous nucleotide sharing. The source is immuneACCESS, and TCRdb retained only in-frame sequences with V and J called. Part of the clones is not carried over; for the studies checked, unresolved V genes explain less than half of this, and the remainder is unexplained. V, J and clone size reflect that table, while D and trimming were determined from the DNA. This specimen's table enumerates 55,000 to 85,000 clones. About 1.7% of the sample comes from the top ten.

The CDR3 has 16 amino acids, counting the end cysteine and phenylalanine. The kept DNA is CDR3 alone, 48 bases in frame from the first base. The germline V gene encodes CDR1 SGHDN and CDR2 FVKESK. A distance of 17 bases separates the germline ends of V and J, which lose 2 bases and 3 bases respectively. The cohort was made up of several hundred healthy bone marrow donors. At the time of sampling, every cohort member was nominally healthy, though immune exposures that went unrecorded were likely present. The donor tested CMV seronegative, placing the donor among the roughly 400 seronegative members of the cohort. Each donor provided a peripheral blood sample, and peripheral blood mononuclear cells were used for TCR beta sequencing. Genomic DNA was extracted from the blood cell samples with the Qiagen DNeasy Blood Extraction Kit.

The TCR comes from a woman in her twenties or thirties in good health and CMV-seronegative. Sequenced material: PBMCs. The chain uses TRBV14 and TRBJ2-7; TRBD1 might be the D gene, on 6 matching bases. The CDR3 region: CASSQSQDRAFYEQYF. The DNA is as follows: TGTGCCAGCAGCCAATCTCAGGACAGAGCCTTCTACGAGCAGTACTTC.